The 32 T cell receptor beta chains in this list originate from one sample, sequenced in a study of tumor-infiltrating lymphocytes in primary liver carcinoma. Total RNA (approximately 0.5 ug) served as template for TCR beta cDNA synthesis primed by a constant-region primer. A slightly modified ARM-PCR protocol with three nested multiplex PCR rounds produced these TCR beta libraries. The opening two PCR rounds, around 10 cycles each, paired TRBV1-TRBV30 forward primers with a C-beta reverse primer. From the multiplex PCR reads, TCRdb called clonotypes with MiXCR, one entry per CDR3 protein. The table has 100,000 to 150,000 distinct CDR3 sequences, about 68% seen once. Total RNA and DNA came together from roughly 20-30 mg of bulk tissue without cell sorting. Sequenced input: liver tumor tissue from sampling region 1. Subset given: tumor region T1, superior pole. The receptors stem from a woman between 55 and 75 years old with primary liver carcinoma and hepatitis B virus infection.

The CDR3 region is CASSLGQGDEQFF. CDR3 bases: TGTGCCAGCAGCTTAGGGCAGGGGGATGAGCAGTTCTTC. V is TRBV7-2 and J is TRBJ2-1; 7 bases line up with TRBD1. With V trimmed by 1 base and J by 8 bases, 2 bases remained unmatched. Per the germline V gene, CDR1 is SGHTA and CDR2 is FQGNSA. The CDR3 is 13 residues long.

The chain links TRBV11-3 to TRBJ2-1; D is ambiguous. The CDR3 has 14 residues. Deletions cut 4 bases from V and 10 bases from J, with 17 bases between. Germline lookup yields CDR1 SGHNT and CDR2 YENEEA. The CDR3 here is CASSSYNQGVEQFF. The CDR3 bases are TGTGCCAGCAGCTCATATAACCAAGGAGTGGAGCAGTTCTTC.

The sample holds one count of this clonotype. The junction does not match germline at one end; this may be a read error. The chain combines TRBV11-2 with TRBJ2-7, with D possibly being TRBD1 (6 bases). The germline CDR1 and CDR2 sequences are SGHAT and FQNNGV. The CDR3 length is 16 residues. For the CDR3, the DNA is TGTGCCAGGAGCTTAGTGGGAACAGGGCTATCCTACGAGCAATACTTC. Translated: CARSLVGTGLSYEQYF.

This clonotype has only a few counts. The chain couples TRBV28 to TRBJ1-2, with no clear D. The CDR3 extends over 14 amino acids. Germline V gene data show CDR1 as MDHEN and CDR2 as SYDVKM. V dropped 2 bases and J dropped 2 bases, with 9 bases sitting between them. The CDR3 sequence: CASSLGLGNYGYTF. The DNA for the CDR3 is TGTGCCAGCAGTTTAGGTTTAGGGAACTATGGCTACACCTTC.

The table lists this clonotype with many counts. The gene calls are TRBV6-5 and TRBJ2-1, with no clear D. Trimming left V 0 bases short and J 7 bases short, with 10 bases between. CDR3 size: 14 residues. The germline CDR1 and CDR2 sequences are MNHEY and SVGAGI. The CDR3, as DNA: TGTGCCAGCAGTTACTCGAGTCTGGGTAATGAGCAGTTCTTC. Encoded protein: CASSYSSLGNEQFF.

About this clonotype: The conserved phenylalanine or tryptophan normally closing the CDR3 is absent here, so this likely arose from a read error. Because the CDR3's place on the DNA is in doubt, the DNA is left out and the CDR3 is given as listed by TCRdb. The chain employs TRBV5-1 and TRBJ2-1; no DNA check was done on the table's D call, TRBD2. CDR1 is SGHRS and CDR2 is YFSETQ in the germline V gene. The CDR3 totals 19 residues, both ends included. The CDR3 sequence: CASSSGRTSGSFVLDERFL.

This clonotype occurred a few times. The genes are TRBV10-2 and TRBJ2-1; D is perhaps TRBD2 (5 bases). Germline V gene data show CDR1 as WSHSY and CDR2 as SAAADI. The CDR3 extends over 17 amino acids. With 6 bases removed from V and 7 bases from J, the gap between germline ends came to 25 bases. The CDR3 DNA sequence: TGCGCCAGCAGAACACCCCCGGCGGGCTCGGCTGGGAATGAGCAGTTCTTC. Translation: CASRTPPAGSAGNEQFF.

Notes on this clonotype: A much more abundant neighbour one base away suggests this may be a read error. The chain uses TRBV10-3 and TRBJ2-1, with 9 positions matching TRBD2. Unmatched junction bases numbered 17, after V lost 3 bases and J lost 8 bases. The CDR3 has 18 residues. Germline V CDR1 and CDR2: ENHRY, SYGVKD. CDR3 sequence reads: CAISEFGHRTSVNDEQFF. Here the CDR3 DNA reads TGTGCCATCAGTGAATTCGGCCATAGGACTAGCGTTAACGATGAGCAGTTCTTC.

On this clonotype: A read error may explain this, as a much larger clone is one base away. The V gene is TRBV4-2, the J gene TRBJ1-5, with TRBD1 identical over 8 bases. The CDR3 totals 14 residues. V trimming: 3 bases; J trimming: 8 bases; junction bases outside the gene matches: 6. The germline CDR1 and CDR2 sequences are LGHNA and YNFKEQ. The CDR3 protein is CASSQGTGAKPQHF. For the CDR3, the DNA is TGTGCCAGCAGCCAGGGGACAGGCGCCAAGCCCCAGCATTTT.

With respect to this clonotype: The DNA is omitted, as the CDR3 cannot be located on it reliably, and the CDR3 follows TCRdb's listing. V and J are TRBV4-2 and TRBJ1-2; the D call in the table, TRBD1, was not verified against the DNA. Germline values: CDR1 LGHNA, CDR2 YNFKEQ. The CDR3 has 13 residues if both end residues are counted. Here the CDR3 reads CVSSFRENYGCTF.

A word on this clonotype: Sequence at one end of the junction differs from germline and may be a read error. The chain recombines TRBV6-1 with TRBJ2-7; 12 nucleotides match TRBD2. The CDR3 consists of 16 residues. Per germline, CDR1 MNHNS and CDR2 SASEGT. The CDR3 nucleotides are TGTGCCAGCAGCCCCTACCTAGCGGGAGGGTCCTGCGAGCAATACTTC. It yields the protein CASSPYLAGGSCEQYF.

Comment on this clonotype: The junction does not match germline at one end; this may be a read error. The rearrangement links TRBV11-2 to TRBJ2-2, with D possibly TRBD2 on 5 matching bases. CDR1 and CDR2 from the germline V gene are SGHAT and FQNNGV. The CDR3 runs 12 residues. CDR3 in amino acids: CASRVDTGELFF. In DNA form, the CDR3 reads TGTGCCAGCAGGGTAGACACCGGGGAACTGTTTTTT. The variable domain in full, with the rest retrieved from reference TRBV11-2 and TRBJ2-2, is EAGVAQSPRYKIIEKRQSVAFWCNPISGHATLYWYQQILGQGPKLLIQFQNNGVVDDSQLPKDRFSAERLKGVDSTLKIQPAKLEDSAVYLCASRVDTGELFFGEGSRLTVL.

The chain is built from TRBV30 and TRBJ2-3, with TRBD2 identical over 9 bases. The CDR3 contains 16 residues. Germline CDR1 GTSNPN, CDR2 SVGIG (reference sequence). V gave up 1 base and J gave up 4 bases; unmatched junction bases: 9. Written as DNA, the CDR3 is TGTGCCTGGAGTGGCGGTAGCGGGAGACCCCCAGATACGCAGTATTTT. Translating it yields CAWSGGSGRPPDTQYF.

The chain couples TRBV5-4 to TRBJ2-1; D gene ambiguous. This CDR3 comprises 17 residues. Looked up from germline, CDR1 is SGHNT and CDR2 is YYREEE (reference sequence). V dropped 5 bases and J dropped 5 bases, with 23 bases sitting between them. The CDR3 loop is CASSSATGPFSDNEQFF. The CDR3 region has the DNA TGTGCCAGCAGTTCCGCAACCGGGCCTTTTTCCGACAATGAGCAGTTCTTC.

Worth noting for this clonotype: A junction end diverges from the germline sequence, so it may reflect a read error. The rearrangement uses TRBV12-3 or TRBV12-4 and TRBJ2-3; TRBD2 matches 7 bases. The CDR3 is 14 amino acids. The CDR3 DNA follows: TGTACCAGCAGTCGGACTAGACCCGCTGATACGCAGTATTTT. Translating gives CTSSRTRPADTQYF.

The sample holds one count of this clonotype. This chain links TRBV2 with TRBJ2-7; 7 bases map to TRBD1. Germline V gives CDR1 SNHLY, CDR2 FYNNEI. J was trimmed by 1 base and V by 6 bases; bases with no gene match: 6. The CDR3 is 14 amino acids. The CDR3 spells CASSDRAVSYEQYF. The CDR3 nucleotides read TGTGCCAGCAGCGACAGGGCCGTTTCCTACGAGCAGTACTTC.

On this clonotype: Sequence at one end of the junction differs from germline and may be a read error. V is TRBV11-3 and J is TRBJ2-7; 7 nucleotides match TRBD1. The CDR3 spans 15 residues. CDR1 SGHNT and CDR2 YENEEA come from the germline V gene. The CDR3 here is CANSLDRDRVYEQYF. The DNA for the CDR3 is TGTGCCAACAGCTTAGACCGGGACAGAGTCTACGAGCAGTACTTC.

In the case of this clonotype: At one of its ends the junction is not consistent with the germline gene, which may arise from a read error. This chain joins TRBV6-6 and TRBJ2-4; TRBD1 matches at 12 bases. Per germline, CDR1 MNHNY and CDR2 SVGAGI (reference sequence). The CDR3 consists of 18 residues. CDR3 region: CAGSKGTGGYLARNIQYF. DNA for the CDR3: TGTGCCGGCAGCAAAGGGACAGGGGGCTACCTAGCCAGAAACATTCAGTACTTC.

Note on this clonotype: Since the CDR3 does not end with the conserved phenylalanine or tryptophan, this likely comes from a read error. The chain links TRBV4-2 to TRBJ1-1; D is possibly TRBD1 (6 bases). V lost 4 bases and J 7 bases, leaving 19 bases between the germline ends. CDR1 is LGHNA, CDR2 YNFKEQ, per germline. This CDR3 is 15 amino acids long. The CDR3 here is CASSPGGGRSIEAFI. Here the CDR3 DNA reads TGTGCCAGCAGCCCTGGAGGGGGGCGGTCCATTGAAGCTTTCATT.

The chain uses TRBV2 and TRBJ1-5; no firm D call. CDR3 length: 15 amino acids. V gave up 2 bases and J gave up 6 bases, with 14 bases separating them. CDR1 and CDR2 (germline): SNHLY, FYNNEI. The CDR3 DNA reads TGTGCCAGCAGTGAACGGGCGGACTCGTGTCAGCCCCAGCATTTT. Protein: CASSERADSCQPQHF.

As to this clonotype: At one end the junction does not follow the germline gene, possibly because of a read error. The V gene is TRBV11-3, the J gene TRBJ2-2; 7 bases are shared with TRBD2. Germline-derived CDR1 and CDR2 are SGHNT and YENEEA. The CDR3 loop spans 14 amino acids. The CDR3 protein is CASNGRTVSGELFF. The CDR3, as DNA: TGTGCCAGTAACGGGAGGACGGTGTCCGGAGAGCTGTTTTTT.

Concerning this clonotype: A much bigger clone sits one base away, suggesting this may be a read error. The chain is built from TRBV29-1 and TRBJ2-2; D may be TRBD1 (6 bases). Germline V gene sequence: CDR1 SQVTM, CDR2 ANQGSEA. The CDR3 runs to 15 residues. CDR3 sequence (DNA): TGCAGCGTTAAACAAGGACAGTACGAGACCGGGAAGCTGTTTTTT. This gives the protein CSVKQGQYETGKLFF.

The chain is built from TRBV11-3 and TRBJ2-3, with 7 bases that match TRBD2. The germline V gene encodes CDR1 SGHNT and CDR2 YENEEA. The CDR3 is 14 residues long. CDR3 DNA: TGTGCTAGCGGGTTCAGGACTAGCACAGATACGCAGTATTTT. It is translated as CASGFRTSTDTQYF.

As to this clonotype: One end of the junction fails to match germline, which may point to a read error. The chain is built from TRBV11-2 and TRBJ2-3, with D uncertain. Germline assignment: CDR1 SGHAT and CDR2 FQNNGV. This CDR3 region has 13 residues. CDR3 coding DNA: TGTGCTAGCAGCTTAGATCTAGGAGATATGCAGTATTTT. It yields the protein CASSLDLGDMQYF.

In the case of this clonotype: A junction boundary mismatches the germline segment, possibly from a read error. The V and J genes are TRBV28 and TRBJ2-1; 7 bases match TRBD1. The CDR3 contains 16 residues. Germline V gives CDR1 MDHEN, CDR2 SYDVKM. CDR3 nucleotide sequence: TGTGCCAACAGTTTTAATTGGGACAGATCCTACAATGAGCAGTTCTTC. Translated: CANSFNWDRSYNEQFF.

For this clonotype: A junction end diverges from the germline sequence, so it may reflect a read error. The genes are TRBV7-3 and TRBJ2-1; 14 nucleotides line up with TRBD2. Germline CDR1 SGHTA, CDR2 FQGTGA. The CDR3 length is 15 residues. The CDR3 sequence: CASRPGLAGVNEQFF. CDR3 coding DNA: TGTGCCAGCAGACCGGGACTAGCGGGAGTTAATGAACAGTTCTTC.

Regarding this clonotype: Being one base from a much bigger clone, this may be a read error. The chain combines TRBV12-3 or TRBV12-4 with TRBJ2-1; 12 nucleotides agree with TRBD2. This CDR3 comprises 15 residues. CDR3 nucleotide sequence: TGTGCCAGCAGGTTGACTAGCGGGAGTAGCAATGAGCGGTTCTTC. The encoded protein is CASRLTSGSSNERFF.

The V call is TRBV28, the J call TRBJ2-7, with D uncertain. From germline, CDR1 is MDHEN and CDR2 SYDVKM. The CDR3 totals 12 residues. Trimming stripped 7 bases from V and 3 bases from J, with 10 bases between. The CDR3 coding sequence is TGTGCCAGCATTAGGTACGGCTACGAGCAGTACTTC. Protein product: CASIRYGYEQYF.

The chain has TRBV29-1 and TRBJ1-1; D not resolved. This CDR3 comprises 11 residues. The germline V gene encodes CDR1 SQVTM and CDR2 ANQGSEA. CDR3: CNASYYTEAFF. The CDR3 coding sequence is TGCAACGCCTCTTATTACACTGAAGCTTTCTTT.

V gene TRBV29-1 combines with J gene TRBJ2-3; perhaps TRBD2 as D (5 bases). In germline, CDR1 is SQVTM, CDR2 ANQGSEA. CDR3 length equals 14 residues. V gave up 5 bases and J gave up 0 bases, with 12 bases separating them. In nucleotides, the CDR3 is TGCAGCGTTACCTCTAGGACTAGCACAGATACGCAGTATTTT. As protein: CSVTSRTSTDTQYF.

This clonotype has ten or more counts. The chain carries TRBV28 and TRBJ2-5, with D possibly matching TRBD2 (5 bases). V lost 7 bases and J lost 5, with 11 bases in between. CDR1 and CDR2 from the germline V gene are MDHEN and SYDVKM. This CDR3 comprises 12 residues. The CDR3 is CASTIRGETQYF. The CDR3 bases are TGTGCCAGCACTATTCGAGGGGAGACCCAGTACTTC.

V is TRBV28 and J is TRBJ2-3, with D tentatively TRBD2 (5 bases). CDR3 length: 17 amino acids. Germline V gives CDR1 MDHEN, CDR2 SYDVKM. V was trimmed by 4 bases and J by 3 bases, leaving 20 bases between them. CDR3 sequence (DNA): TGTGCCAGCAGTTCCCTAAGGCGTGGGAGTAGAACAGATACGCAGTATTTT. This codes for CASSSLRRGSRTDTQYF.